The present T cell receptor beta chain was sequenced within a study of cytomegalovirus exposure and HLA in healthy donors. Looked up from germline, CDR1 is SGHDN and CDR2 is FVKESK. The CDR3 contains 13 residues. Trimming at V came to 4 bases and at J to 4 bases, leaving 1 base not matched to a gene. PCR primers comprised 60 Vbeta and 13 Jbeta primers. Data came from immunoSEQ multiplex PCR; TCRdb stores just in-frame clones and leaves some out. The sample has some 140,000 clones; under 85% are singletons. About this clone itself: Its antigen is unknown.

Study-wide findings and caveats: TCR sequences were mostly rare, though some public TCRs occurred in many donors. Later analysis demonstrated an association between a missense DCLRE1C variant and TCR beta V- and J-gene trimming.

This TCR was recovered from a man between 18 and 29 years old in good health and CMV-seronegative. Sequenced material: PBMCs. V is TRBV14 and J is TRBJ2-3, with 8 positions matching TRBD1. Written as DNA, the CDR3 is TGTGCCAGCAGCCGGGACAGGTCAGATACGCAGTATTTT. Translating gives CASSRDRSDTQYF.